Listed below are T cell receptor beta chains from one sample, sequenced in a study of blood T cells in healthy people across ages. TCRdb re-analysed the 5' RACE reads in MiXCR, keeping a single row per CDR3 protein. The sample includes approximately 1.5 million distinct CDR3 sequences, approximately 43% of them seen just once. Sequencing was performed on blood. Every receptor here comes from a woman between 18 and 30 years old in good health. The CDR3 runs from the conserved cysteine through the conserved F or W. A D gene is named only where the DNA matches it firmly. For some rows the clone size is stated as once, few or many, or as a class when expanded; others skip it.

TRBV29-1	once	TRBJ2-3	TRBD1	CSLGEPTGEADTQYF	TGCAGCCTTGGGGAGCCGACAGGGGAGGCGGATACGCAGTATTTT
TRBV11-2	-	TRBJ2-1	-	CASSRATANEQFF	TGTGCCAGCAGCCGTGCTACGGCCAATGAGCAGTTCTTC
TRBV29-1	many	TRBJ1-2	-	CSVEGRDQALYGYTF	TGCAGCGTTGAAGGACGGGATCAGGCACTGTATGGCTACACCTTC
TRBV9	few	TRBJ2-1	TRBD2	CASTLSGGPYNEQFF	TGTGCCAGCACCTTGAGCGGGGGGCCCTACAATGAGCAGTTCTTC
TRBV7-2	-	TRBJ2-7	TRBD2	CASSSARGGKIRQQYF	TGTGCCAGCAGCTCCGCGCGGGGGGGCAAGATCCGTCAGCAGTACTTC
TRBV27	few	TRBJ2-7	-	CASSLSPGAYEQYF	TGTGCCAGCAGTTTATCTCCGGGAGCCTACGAGCAGTACTTC
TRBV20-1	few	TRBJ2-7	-	CSAIKRASSYEQYF	TGCAGTGCCATCAAGCGGGCGAGCTCCTACGAGCAGTACTTC
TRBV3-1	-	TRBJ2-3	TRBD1	CASSHWTGERTDTQYF	TGTGCCAGCAGCCATTGGACAGGGGAAAGGACAGATACGCAGTATTTT
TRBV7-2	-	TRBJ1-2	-	CASSLGPSYYDYTF	TGTGCCAGCAGCTTAGGACCCAGTTACTATGACTACACCTTC
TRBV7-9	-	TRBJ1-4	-	CASSTRRERGEKLFF	TGTGCCAGCAGCACGCGCAGGGAGCGTGGCGAAAAACTGTTTTTT
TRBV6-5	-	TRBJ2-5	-	CASSGTREETQYF	TGTGCCAGCAGCGGGACGCGAGAAGAGACCCAGTACTTC
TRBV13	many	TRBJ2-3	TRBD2	CASSFPGGGTDTQYF	TGTGCCAGCAGTTTCCCGGGAGGTGGCACAGATACGCAGTATTTT
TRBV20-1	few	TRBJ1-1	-	CSARDGGGFMNTEAFF	TGCAGTGCTAGAGATGGAGGAGGGTTCATGAACACTGAAGCTTTCTTT
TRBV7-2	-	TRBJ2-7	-	CASSLVNHEQYF	TGTGCCAGCAGTTTAGTCAACCACGAGCAGTACTTC
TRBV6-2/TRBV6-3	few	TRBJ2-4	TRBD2	CASSSELAGELDNEQYF	TGTGCCAGCAGTTCTGAACTAGCGGGAGAACTGGACAATGAGCAGTACTTC
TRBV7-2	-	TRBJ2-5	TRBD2	CASSVGSIAGGRETQYF	TGTGCCAGCAGCGTAGGGTCCATAGCGGGGGGGCGAGAGACCCAGTACTTC
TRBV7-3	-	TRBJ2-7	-	CASSPDRRSYEQYF	TGTGCCAGCAGCCCCGACAGGAGGTCCTACGAGCAGTACTTC
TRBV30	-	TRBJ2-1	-	CAGSDLNEQFF	TGTGCCGGGAGTGATCTGAATGAGCAGTTCTTC
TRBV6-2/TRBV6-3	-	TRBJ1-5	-	CASSYAYRGNQPQHF	TGTGCCAGCAGTTACGCTTATAGGGGCAATCAGCCCCAGCATTTT
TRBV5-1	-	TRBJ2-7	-	CASRGLSGSYEQYF	TGCGCCAGCAGGGGATTAAGCGGTTCCTACGAGCAGTACTTC
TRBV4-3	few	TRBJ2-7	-	CASSQLLRDSYEQYF	TGCGCCAGCAGCCAATTATTACGGGACTCCTACGAGCAGTACTTC
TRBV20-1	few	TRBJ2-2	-	CSAKGVGAGELFF	TGCAGTGCCAAGGGTGTAGGGGCCGGGGAGCTGTTTTTT
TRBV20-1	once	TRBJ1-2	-	CSAKRQENYGYTF	TGCAGTGCTAAAAGACAGGAGAACTATGGCTACACCTTC
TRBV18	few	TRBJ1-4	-	CASSPNRGPNEKLFF	TGTGCCAGCTCACCCAACCGGGGACCAAATGAAAAACTGTTTTTT
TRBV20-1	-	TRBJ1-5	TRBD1	CSAAPTGAQPQHF	TGCAGTGCCGCCCCGACAGGGGCTCAGCCCCAGCATTTT
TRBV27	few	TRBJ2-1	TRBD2	CASSLYSPPAGGRYNEQFF	TGTGCCAGCAGTTTATATAGCCCCCCTGCGGGGGGCCGTTACAATGAGCAGTTCTTC
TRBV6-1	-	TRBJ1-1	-	CASSRGILPSPGTEAFF	TGTGCCAGCAGTCGGGGGATCCTCCCCTCTCCTGGCACTGAAGCTTTCTTT
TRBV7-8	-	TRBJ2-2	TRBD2	CASSRRGGRLTANTGELFF	TGTGCCAGCAGCAGACGGGGGGGCAGGCTGACTGCGAACACCGGGGAGCTGTTTTTT
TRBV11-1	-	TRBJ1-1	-	CASSLRSGDEAFF	TGTGCCAGCAGCTTAAGGTCGGGGGACGAAGCTTTCTTT
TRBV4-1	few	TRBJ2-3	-	CASSQEPTGGDTQYF	TGCGCCAGCAGCCAAGAACCGACAGGAGGAGATACGCAGTATTTT
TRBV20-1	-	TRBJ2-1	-	CSARRDGEQFF	TGCAGTGCTAGAAGGGATGGTGAGCAGTTCTTC
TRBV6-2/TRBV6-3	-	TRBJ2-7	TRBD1	CASSYNPRQGLTYEQYF	TGTGCCAGCAGTTACAACCCTCGACAGGGTCTTACCTACGAGCAGTACTTC
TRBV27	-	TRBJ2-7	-	CASGTLRTLEQYF	TGTGCCAGCGGGACCCTAAGGACCCTCGAGCAGTACTTC
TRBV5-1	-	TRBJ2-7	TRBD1	CAKPGQGSYEQYF	TGCGCCAAGCCGGGACAGGGGTCCTACGAGCAGTACTTC
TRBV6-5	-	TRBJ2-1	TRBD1	CASSPSGGPSYSEQFF	TGTGCCAGCAGTCCATCAGGGGGACCCTCCTACAGTGAGCAGTTCTTC
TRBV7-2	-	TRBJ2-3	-	CASSLVTSYDTQYF	TGTGCCAGCAGCTTGGTGACTAGTTACGATACGCAGTATTTT
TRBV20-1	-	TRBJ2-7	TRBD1	CSARGTGGIHNEQYF	TGCAGTGCTAGAGGGACAGGGGGTATCCACAATGAGCAGTACTTC
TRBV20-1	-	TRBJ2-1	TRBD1	CSARGDRDYNEQFF	TGCAGTGCTAGAGGGGACAGAGATTACAATGAGCAGTTCTTC
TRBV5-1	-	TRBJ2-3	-	CASSAIWGNTDTQYF	TGCGCCAGCAGCGCGATCTGGGGAAACACAGATACGCAGTATTTT
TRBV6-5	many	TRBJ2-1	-	CASTAAYNEQFF	TGTGCCAGCACCGCGGCTTACAATGAGCAGTTCTTC
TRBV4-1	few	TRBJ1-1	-	CASREGAGTTEAFF	TGCGCCAGCAGAGAAGGCGCAGGGACCACTGAAGCTTTCTTT
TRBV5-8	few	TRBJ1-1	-	CASSFLVAEAFF	TGTGCCAGCAGCTTCTTGGTGGCTGAAGCTTTCTTT
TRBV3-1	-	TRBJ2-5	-	CASSLTGRDQETQYF	TGTGCCAGCAGCCTCACTGGACGGGATCAAGAGACCCAGTACTTC
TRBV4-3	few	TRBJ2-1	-	CASSQGLSGASSYNEQFF	TGCGCCAGCAGCCAAGGTCTCAGCGGAGCGAGCTCCTACAATGAGCAGTTCTTC
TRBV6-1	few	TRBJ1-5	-	CASRTGTHQPQHF	TGTGCCAGCAGAACGGGGACCCACCAGCCCCAGCATTTT
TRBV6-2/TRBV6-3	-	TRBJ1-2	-	CASSYSRTAAFNYGYTF	TGTGCCAGCAGTTACTCGAGAACGGCGGCCTTTAACTATGGCTACACCTTC
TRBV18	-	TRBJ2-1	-	CASSFRQLPNYNEQFF	TGTGCCAGCTCGTTTAGACAGCTCCCCAACTACAATGAGCAGTTCTTC
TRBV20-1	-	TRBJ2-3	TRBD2	CSAPPSRGEADTQYF	TGCAGTGCGCCCCCCAGTCGGGGGGAGGCAGATACGCAGTATTTT
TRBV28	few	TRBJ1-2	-	CASTLRGEYGYTF	TGTGCCAGCACCCTACGGGGGGAGTATGGCTACACCTTC
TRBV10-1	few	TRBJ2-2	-	CASSEGGRTGELFF	TGCGCCAGCAGTGAAGGGGGTCGTACCGGGGAGCTGTTTTTT
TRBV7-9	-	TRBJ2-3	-	CASSLRGLADTQYF	TGTGCCAGCAGCTTACGAGGGTTGGCAGATACGCAGTATTTT